One sample yielded the 23 T cell receptor beta chains listed below, sequenced in a study of T cells in Graves' hyperthyroidism and ophthalmopathy. RNA transcripts gave rise to amplified TCR beta CDR3 regions. The HTBI primer set drove a first-round RT-PCR of the TCR CDR3. Via MiXCR, TCRdb re-called the multiplex PCR reads, giving one row per CDR3 protein. The sample shows 300,000 to 400,000 distinct CDR3 sequences, roughly 14% of them seen only once. The sample was blood. The receptors here all came from a woman in her thirties with Graves' ophthalmopathy.

This clonotype was detected once. CDR3 region: CASSKDRGSDGYTF. The CDR3 region has the DNA TGTGCCAGCAGCAAGGACAGGGGTTCGGATGGCTACACCTTC. The genes are TRBV9 and TRBJ1-2; TRBD1 matches at 9 bases. The CDR3 runs 14 residues. Losses at the gene ends were 4 bases for V and 6 bases for J; bases not matched to a gene: 7. Per the germline V gene, CDR1 is SGDLS and CDR2 is YYNGEE.

This clonotype was picked up a small number of times. Just one base apart from a much larger clone, this may be a read error. The chain joins TRBV2 to TRBJ2-3, with D perhaps TRBD1 (6 bases). Germline CDR1 SNHLY, CDR2 FYNNEI. This CDR3 contains 15 residues. V shed 1 base and J shed 3 bases, with 11 bases lying between them. The CDR3 nucleotides read TGTGCCAGCAGTGAAGAATCACAGGGAACAGATACGCAGTATTTT. Translation gives CASSEESQGTDTQYF.

This clonotype was seen more than once but under ten times. A single base separates this from a much larger clone, so it may be a read error. The chain combines TRBV18 with TRBJ1-5; D remains ambiguous. Germline assignment: CDR1 KGHSH and CDR2 LQKENI. CDR3 length equals 15 residues. This chain's CDR3 is CASSSRAGSDQPQHF. The CDR3 bases are TGTGCCAGCTCGTCGAGGGCAGGTAGCGATCAGCCCCAGCATTTT.

This clonotype was recorded many times. The chain combines TRBV6-1 with TRBJ1-2; 8 nucleotides match TRBD1. The length of the CDR3 is 14 residues. Trimming took 6 bases from V and 8 from J; bases not matched to a gene: 11. The germline V gene encodes CDR1 MNHNS and CDR2 SASEGT. The CDR3 bases are TGTGCCAGCAGCCGGGGACAGGCCTCCTGGGGCTACACCTTC. As protein: CASSRGQASWGYTF.

The J gene is TRBJ1-5, the V gene TRBV5-1, with TRBD1 matching 11 bases. CDR1 and CDR2 (germline): SGHRS, YFSETQ. V gave up 2 bases and J gave up 4 bases; unmatched junction bases: 5. This CDR3 comprises 16 residues. The CDR3 DNA reads TGCGCCAGCAGCTTCGGGACAGGGGGGAAAAATCAGCCCCAGCATTTT. Translation: CASSFGTGGKNQPQHF.

Turning to this clonotype: A much larger clone is a single base away; this may be a read error. V usage is TRBV27 and J usage is TRBJ1-1; D not certain. The CDR3 runs to 13 residues. Germline CDR1 reads MNHEY; CDR2 reads SMNVEV (reference sequence). CDR3 DNA sequence: TGTGCCAGCAGTACCCGGTTGAACGCTGAAGCTTTCTTT. Protein sequence: CASSTRLNAEAFF.

This clonotype came up many times. CDR3 amino acids: CASSLERSGAIPYEQYF. The CDR3 DNA is TGTGCCAGCAGCTTAGAAAGGAGCGGGGCCATCCCGTACGAGCAGTACTTC. The chain employs TRBV7-2 and TRBJ2-7, with 7 bases aligning to TRBD2. Germline lookup yields CDR1 SGHTA and CDR2 FQGNSA. The CDR3 spans 17 residues. V dropped 1 base and J dropped 4; count of bases not matched to a gene: 13.

This clonotype has ten or more counts. The chain carries TRBV27 and TRBJ1-6; D gene unclear. The CDR3 contains 15 residues. Between the trimmed V and J ends, which lost 6 bases and 3 bases, there was a span of 12 bases. Per the germline V gene, CDR1 is MNHEY and CDR2 is SMNVEV (reference sequence). The CDR3 DNA reads as TGTGCCAGCAGCCTCGGACCGAACTATAATTCACCCCTCCACTTT. Translated: CASSLGPNYNSPLHF.

Only a few counts were recorded for this clonotype. This chain connects TRBV4-1 to TRBJ2-3, with 15 bases identical to TRBD2. The germline CDR1 and CDR2 sequences are MGHRA and YSYEKL. The CDR3 runs 19 residues. V was clipped by 4 bases and J by 3 bases; unmatched bases: 11. CDR3 in amino acids: CASSRSPGTSGGLTDTQYF. As DNA, the CDR3 is TGCGCCAGCAGCCGGAGCCCCGGGACTAGCGGGGGGCTAACAGATACGCAGTATTTT.

This clonotype occurred many times. The chain couples TRBV11-2 to TRBJ1-2; 10 bases fit TRBD1. V trimming: 6 bases; J trimming: 8 bases; junction bases outside the gene matches: 9. CDR3 length equals 14 residues. Germline values: CDR1 SGHAT, CDR2 FQNNGV. The CDR3 spells CASSSWDRGSGYTF. The CDR3 DNA is TGTGCCAGCAGTTCTTGGGACAGGGGATCCGGCTACACCTTC.

This clonotype was counted at least ten times. The chain is built from TRBV7-2 and TRBJ2-7; D gene unclear. The CDR3 runs 15 residues. V was shortened by 2 bases and J by 0 bases, with 11 bases between the two germline ends. CDR1 is SGHTA and CDR2 is FQGNSA in the germline V gene. CDR3 nucleotide sequence: TGTGCCAGCAGCTTACGTTCTGGCGGCTCCTACGAGCAGTACTTC. Encoded protein: CASSLRSGGSYEQYF.

At least ten counts were recorded for this clonotype. The V gene is TRBV12-3 or TRBV12-4, the J gene TRBJ2-7; TRBD2 matches at 7 bases. With 8 bases clipped from V and 2 bases from J, the junction kept 15 bases outside the gene matches. The CDR3 spans 16 residues. CDR3 loop: CASCSNWEGSTYEQYF. The DNA for the CDR3 is TGTGCCAGCTGTTCCAATTGGGAGGGATCTACCTACGAGCAGTACTTC.

This clonotype was recorded at least ten times. The rearrangement links TRBV12-3 or TRBV12-4 to TRBJ2-2; no reliable D call. The CDR3 runs 12 residues. V was cut by 6 bases and J by 7 bases, with 9 bases left in between. CDR3 DNA: TGTGCCAGCAGCGCGCCGGGCGGGGAGCTGTTTTTT. Translated: CASSAPGGELFF.

The chain has TRBV20-1 and TRBJ1-5; D is perhaps TRBD1 (6 bases). V gave up 0 bases and J gave up 5 bases, with 11 bases separating them. Germline V gene sequence: CDR1 DFQATT, CDR2 SNEGSKA (reference sequence). CDR3 length equals 14 residues. CDR3 DNA: TGCAGTGCTAGAGATTATACAGGGCATCAGCCCCAGCATTTT. This encodes CSARDYTGHQPQHF.

This clonotype was seen ten or more times. The V and J genes are TRBV28 and TRBJ2-7; D may correspond to TRBD1 or TRBD2 (5 bases each). The CDR3 runs 15 residues. Deletions cut 5 bases from V and 2 bases from J, with 16 bases between. CDR1 is MDHEN and CDR2 is SYDVKM in the germline V gene. CDR3 amino acids: CASSPLPLGAYEQYF. CDR3 nucleotides: TGTGCCAGCAGTCCCCTGCCCCTGGGGGCCTACGAGCAGTACTTC. The entire variable domain, with the rest obtained from reference TRBV28 and TRBJ2-7, is as follows: DVKVTQSSRYLVKRTGEKVFLECVQDMDHENMFWYRQDPGLGLRLIYFSYDVKMKEKGDIPEGYSVSREKKERFSLILESASTNQTSMYLCASSPLPLGAYEQYFGPGTRLTVT.

This clonotype has at least ten counts. The chain joins TRBV27 to TRBJ2-5, with D hard to call. Trimming pared 3 bases from V and 5 bases from J, leaving 7 bases between. From germline, CDR1 is MNHEY and CDR2 SMNVEV (reference sequence). CDR3 length equals 12 residues. In DNA form, the CDR3 reads TGTGCCAGCAGTTTCAACGGCGAGACCCAGTACTTC. It encodes CASSFNGETQYF.

This clonotype has a count of ten or more. The gene calls are TRBV28 and TRBJ2-7; TRBD1 matches 7 bases. The V gene's germline CDR1 is MDHEN and CDR2 SYDVKM. This CDR3 spans 13 amino acids. V lost 1 base and J lost 5; bases outside the gene matches: 2. The CDR3 is CASSLYRGHEQYF. CDR3 bases: TGTGCCAGCAGTTTATACAGGGGTCACGAGCAGTACTTC.

This clonotype was counted at least ten times. V gene TRBV12-3 or TRBV12-4 combines with J gene TRBJ2-1, with D possibly matching TRBD2 (7 bases). The V end lost 3 bases, the J end lost 2 bases, and 11 bases lay between the germline ends. CDR3 length equals 15 residues. The CDR3: CASSLRGHPYNEQFF. CDR3 nucleotide sequence: TGTGCCAGCAGTTTGCGGGGGCACCCCTACAATGAGCAGTTCTTC.

This clonotype was seen repeatedly, ten times or more. The chain combines TRBV12-3 or TRBV12-4 with TRBJ2-7; D ambiguous. The CDR3 is made up of 14 amino acids. V lost 3 bases, J lost 0 bases, and 9 bases lay in between. Here the CDR3 DNA reads TGTGCCAGCAGTTTCGGCCGGAGCTCCTACGAGCAGTACTTC. As protein: CASSFGRSSYEQYF.

This chain joins TRBV30 and TRBJ2-1; the D is unclear. This CDR3 is built from 11 residues. Trimming stripped 3 bases from V and 15 bases from J, with 15 bases between. Germline CDR1 reads GTSNPN; CDR2 reads SVGIG (reference sequence). The CDR3 region is CAWSGPGLPFF. The CDR3 DNA reads TGTGCCTGGAGCGGGCCGGGCCTTCCGTTCTTC.

This clonotype has at least ten counts. The chain joins TRBV2 to TRBJ1-1; D call uncertain. The length of the CDR3 is 13 residues. V lost 3 bases to trimming and J lost 11 bases, with 16 bases between them. The germline gives CDR1 SNHLY, CDR2 FYNNEI. This chain's CDR3 is CASSDGPLTRAFF. CDR3 coding DNA: TGTGCCAGCAGTGATGGGCCCCTGACCCGGGCTTTCTTT.

This clonotype was detected many times. The V call is TRBV27, the J call TRBJ1-1, with D unresolved. V dropped 2 bases and J dropped 6 bases, with 10 bases sitting between them. Germline V CDR1 and CDR2: MNHEY, SMNVEV (reference sequence). The CDR3 extends over 13 amino acids. As DNA, the CDR3 is TGTGCCAGCAGTTTAATGGGGATTTCTGAAGCTTTCTTT. As protein: CASSLMGISEAFF.

This clonotype was observed at least ten times. The V and J genes are TRBV2 and TRBJ1-5; weak D call: TRBD1 (6 bases). Trimming cost V 6 bases and J 0 bases, with 12 bases left between them. The CDR3 loop spans 15 amino acids. The germline V gene encodes CDR1 SNHLY and CDR2 FYNNEI. The CDR3 sequence: CASREGVNSNQPQHF. Here the CDR3 DNA reads TGTGCCAGCAGAGAGGGGGTGAATAGCAATCAGCCCCAGCATTTT.